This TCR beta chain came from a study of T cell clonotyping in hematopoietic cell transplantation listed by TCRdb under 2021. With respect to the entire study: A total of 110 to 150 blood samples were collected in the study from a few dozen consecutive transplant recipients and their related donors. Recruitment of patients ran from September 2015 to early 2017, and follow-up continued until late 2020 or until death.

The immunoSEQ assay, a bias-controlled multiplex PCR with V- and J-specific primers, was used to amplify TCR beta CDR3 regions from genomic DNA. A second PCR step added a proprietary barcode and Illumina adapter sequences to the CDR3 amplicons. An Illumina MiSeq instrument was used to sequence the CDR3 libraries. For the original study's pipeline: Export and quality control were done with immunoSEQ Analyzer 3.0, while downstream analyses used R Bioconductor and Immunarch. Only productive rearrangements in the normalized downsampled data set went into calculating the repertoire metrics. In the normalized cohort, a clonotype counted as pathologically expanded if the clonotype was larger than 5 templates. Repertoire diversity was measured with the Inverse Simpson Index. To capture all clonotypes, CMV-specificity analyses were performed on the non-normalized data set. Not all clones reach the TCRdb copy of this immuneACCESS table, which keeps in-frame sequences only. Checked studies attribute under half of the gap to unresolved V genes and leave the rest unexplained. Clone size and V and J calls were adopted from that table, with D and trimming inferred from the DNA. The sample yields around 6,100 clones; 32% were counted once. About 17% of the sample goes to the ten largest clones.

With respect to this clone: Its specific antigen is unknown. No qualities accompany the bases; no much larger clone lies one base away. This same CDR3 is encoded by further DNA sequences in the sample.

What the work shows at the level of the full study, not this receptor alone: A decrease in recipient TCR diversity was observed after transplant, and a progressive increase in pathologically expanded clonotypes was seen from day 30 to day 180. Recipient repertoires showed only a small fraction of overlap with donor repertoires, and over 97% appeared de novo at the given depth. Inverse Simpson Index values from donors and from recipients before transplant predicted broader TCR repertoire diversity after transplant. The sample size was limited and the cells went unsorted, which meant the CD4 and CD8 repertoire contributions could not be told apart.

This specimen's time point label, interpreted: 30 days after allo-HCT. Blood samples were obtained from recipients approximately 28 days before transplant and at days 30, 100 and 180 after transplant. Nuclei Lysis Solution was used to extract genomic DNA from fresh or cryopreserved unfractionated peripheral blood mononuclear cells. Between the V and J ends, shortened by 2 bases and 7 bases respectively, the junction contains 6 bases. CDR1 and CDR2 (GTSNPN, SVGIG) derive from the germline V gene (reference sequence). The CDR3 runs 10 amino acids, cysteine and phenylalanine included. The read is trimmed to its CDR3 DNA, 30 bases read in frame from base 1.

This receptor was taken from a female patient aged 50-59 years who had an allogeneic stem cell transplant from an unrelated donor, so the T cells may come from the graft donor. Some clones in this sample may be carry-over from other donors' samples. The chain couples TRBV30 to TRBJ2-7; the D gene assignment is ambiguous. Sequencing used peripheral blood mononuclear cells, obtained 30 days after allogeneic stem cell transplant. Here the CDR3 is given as CAWSLREQYF. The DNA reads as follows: TGTGCCTGGAGTCTAAGGGAGCAGTACTTC. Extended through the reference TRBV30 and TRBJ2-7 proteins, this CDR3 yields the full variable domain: SQTIHQWPATLVQPVGSPLSLECTVEGTSNPNLYWYRQAAGRGLQLLFYSVGIGQISSEVPQNLSASRPQDRQFILSSKKLLLSDSGFYLCAWSLREQYFGPGTRLTVT.